This T cell receptor (beta chain) was recorded in a study of T-cell memory formation after mild COVID-19 (dated by TCRdb to the early 2020s). Regarding the complete study: TCR sequence clusters from the two donors were found to be largely donor specific. T-cell clones expanding and contracting after mild COVID-19 in a couple of donors were tracked by longitudinal TCRalpha and TCRbeta repertoire sequencing. Two young, previously healthy adult volunteers, one female and one male, were included in the cohort. Broader findings and caveats from the paper: Clones that contracted from day 15 to 85 showed balanced CD4/CD8 phenotypes, whereas a second wave of clones that expanded from day 15 to 37 leaned towards CD4+. Only two mild cases were covered by the study, and larger cohorts that include severe cases with pre-infection samples were considered necessary. Contracting CD4+ clones appeared mostly in the CM and EM memory subsets, whereas CD8+ clones were enriched in EMRA. SARS-CoV-2 specificity of the second-wave clones peaking on day 37 was not confirmed. Some responding clones were detected in pre-infection memory, suggesting pre-existing cross-reactive memory T cells joined the SARS-CoV-2 response.

Ficoll-Paque density gradient centrifugation was the method used to isolate PBMCs. Inclusive of the bounding cysteine and phenylalanine, the CDR3 is 15 residues long. Of all the DNA, just the CDR3 is kept, 45 bases in frame from base 1. The CDR1 and CDR2 encoded by the germline V gene are SGHAT and FQNNGV. The junction carries 16 bases between V and J, which are trimmed by 5 bases and 5 bases respectively. A word on this clonotype: Its recognized antigen is unknown. No much larger clone is present one base from it, and per-base qualities are unavailable.

The sequencer listed for this sample is Illumina NovaSeq 6000. Using 5'RACE with constant-segment primers, TCRalpha and TCRbeta cDNA libraries were constructed, with sample barcodes and unique molecular identifiers added in the process. Trizol reagent was used to extract RNA from every sample. The libraries were amplified in two PCR steps, and the second step added a second sample barcode and Illumina TruSeq adapters. The libraries were sequenced on an Illumina NovaSeq using 2 x 150 bp paired-end reads. Regarding the original processing steps: With migec v1.2.7, reads were demultiplexed and then collapsed into UMI-guided consensus sequences. Using mixcr v2.1.11, the UMI consensuses were aligned to TRA and TRB V and J templates and assembled into clonotypes. A clonotype was counted as expanded or contracted only if both edgeR and NoisET called the change significant, with noise models trained on biological replicates. edgeR calls used a false discovery rate-adjusted p below 0.01 and a log2 fold-change threshold of 1. As an exploratory analysis of dynamics, max-normalized trajectories of the 1000 most abundant clonotypes were examined by PCA with hierarchical clustering. Each responding clone was given a CD4 or CD8 phenotype based on the CD4+ and CD8+ repertoires, which had been sequenced separately. The public reads were reanalyzed by TCRdb: fastp trimming at Q25, MiXCR alignment, in-frame beta chains only. All rows with the same CDR3 protein become a single entry with the most common DNA and genes. TCRdb's processing, not the study's, gives the V and J calls here. A total of about 350,000 distinct CDR3 sequences appear in this sample, 20% to 25% of them only once. In total, the top ten clones hold approximately 22% of the sample.

This chain joins TRBV11-2 to TRBJ1-5; perhaps TRBD1 is the D gene, with 5 bases matching. Material: PBMCs or a T cell subset sorted from them (not recorded which). The TCR comes from a young man who had mild COVID-19 (a few samples of this study predate the infection). The sample titles of this study are shuffled in the database, so cell type and time point are left out; the donor was told from shared clones. The sequenced DNA is TGTGCCAGCAGCCAGGGACGGCTTCGTGATCAGCCCCAGCATTTT. Its protein is CASSQGRLRDQPQHF.